The sequence of this T cell receptor beta chain was determined in a study of cytomegalovirus exposure and HLA in healthy donors. Overall study context: Earlier findings included nearly 120 million unique TCR beta sequences obtained from 150 million to 200 million T cells. Whole-study results and caveats: With high specificity and sensitivity, the classifier reportedly diagnosed cytomegalovirus status.

Use of 60 Vbeta and 13 Jbeta primers characterized the PCR. TCRdb's copy holds only in-frame clones and misses some; the assay was immunoSEQ multiplex PCR. This repertoire shows roughly 60,000 clones, 75% to 80% found once; its top ten account for approximately 1.3%. Looked up from germline, CDR1 is SGHTA and CDR2 is FQGNSA. Trimming took 4 bases from V and 5 from J, leaving 15 bases between them. CDR3 length: 15 amino acids. On this clone: The antigen is not known.

The origin of this receptor is a female donor in good health and CMV-seronegative. The V gene is TRBV7-2, the J gene TRBJ2-1; maybe TRBD2 (6 bases). The sequenced sample consisted of PBMCs. CDR3 coding DNA: TGTGCCAGCAGCTCGGGACTGATATCCCACAATGAGCAGTTCTTC. Translation gives CASSSGLISHNEQFF.